This T cell receptor beta chain was obtained from a study of post-analysis software for immune sequencing data. About the study: As for disease course, relapsing-remitting, secondary progressive and progressive-relapsing multiple sclerosis were all included. Notes on the study in general: A significant reduction in normalized Chao1 diversity was observed in multiple sclerosis patients versus controls. Among five TRBV segments more frequent in patients than controls were TRBV5-6, TRBV5-1 and TRBV20-1.

Each TCR beta cDNA library carried unique molecular identifiers. Out of roughly 0.95 to 10 million T cells, 450,000 to 600,000 cDNA molecules were generated. TCRdb re-analysed the PCR reads in MiXCR, keeping a single row per CDR3 protein. The sample lists 750,000 to 900,000 distinct CDR3 sequences; around 46% were seen once. Comment on this clonotype: Antigen specificity is unknown.

The trim removed 1 base at V and 5 bases at J, leaving 7 bases unmatched. Germline lookup yields CDR1 DFQATT and CDR2 SNEGSKA (reference sequence). The length of the CDR3 is 15 residues. The chain employs TRBV20-1 and TRBJ2-1, with TRBD2 identical over 8 bases. The sequenced sample was blood. This clonotype was obtained from a girl aged 5-17 years with multiple sclerosis. The DNA of the CDR3 is TGCAGTGCTAGAGTAAGCGGGAGAGGAGACAATGAGCAGTTCTTC. Its protein is CSARVSGRGDNEQFF.